One and the same sample provided the 2 T cell receptor beta chains below, sequenced in a study of OX40 agonist ivuxolimab in advanced cancers. Method: immunoSEQ multiplex PCR; TCRdb's copy keeps in-frame clones and lacks some. Among about 110,000 clones listed, around 93% were seen once. The sample consisted of CD4+ or CD8+ T cells sorted from blood, taken in a trial of the OX40 agonist ivuxolimab. The receptors shown here come from an adult with an advanced solid tumor such as melanoma, head and neck, liver or kidney cancer.

The chain links TRBV5-8 to TRBJ2-7; D is unclear. CDR1 is SGHTS and CDR2 is YDEGEE in the germline V gene. This CDR3 is 12 amino acids long. The V gene lost 1 base and the J gene lost 7 bases, with 9 bases spanning the gap. CDR3 sequence reads: CASSLSRVEQYF. In nucleotides, the CDR3 is TGTGCCAGCAGCTTGTCCCGCGTTGAGCAGTACTTC.

The chain carries TRBV7-3 and TRBJ1-1, with D maybe TRBD1 (6 bases). V gave up 1 base and J gave up 5 bases, with 14 bases separating them. Germline CDR1 and CDR2: SGHTA and FQGTGA. This CDR3 has 15 amino acids. The DNA of the CDR3 is TGTGCCAGCAGCTTAAATCGGGGGGCGAGGACTGAAGCTTTCTTT. This encodes CASSLNRGARTEAFF.